The 8 T cell receptor beta chains below were found in one sample sequenced in a study of blood T cell repertoires in COVID-19. Sequenced by immunoSEQ multiplex PCR; TCRdb stores in-frame clones only, minus some. Of hundreds of thousands of clones listed, about 89% are singletons. Material for sequencing was peripheral blood. All receptors derive from a man in his forties with acute or convalescent COVID-19.

The J gene is TRBJ1-2, the V gene TRBV12-3 or TRBV12-4; D not certain. The CDR3 runs to 13 residues. The V gene lost 1 base and the J gene lost 4 bases, with 7 bases spanning the gap. The CDR3 sequence is CASSLDPTYGYTF. CDR3 DNA sequence: TGTGCCAGCAGTTTAGATCCTACCTATGGCTACACCTTC.

V is TRBV3-1 (or the pseudogene TRBV3-2) and J is TRBJ1-4; D is ambiguous. Germline V gene data show CDR1 as LGHDT and CDR2 as YNNKEL (reference sequence). V was shortened by 5 bases and J by 8 bases, with 12 bases between the two germline ends. This CDR3 contains 13 residues. The CDR3 coding sequence is TGTGCCAGCAGCGGAGGGATCAGGGAAAAACTGTTTTTT. It yields the protein CASSGGIREKLFF.

The V call is TRBV10-3, the J call TRBJ2-1, with 10 positions matching TRBD2. This CDR3 is 14 amino acids long. Trimming took 8 bases from V and 7 from J; bases not matched to a gene: 8. Germline V gene sequence: CDR1 ENHRY, CDR2 SYGVKD. The CDR3 here is CAIQSASGGNEQFF. Written as DNA, the CDR3 is TGTGCCATCCAGTCGGCTAGCGGGGGTAATGAGCAGTTCTTC.

The chain links TRBV5-5 to TRBJ1-5; the match to TRBD1 covers 7 bases. The CDR3 is 13 residues long. V shed 4 bases and J 9 bases; nucleotides not matched to a gene: 7. Germline V CDR1 and CDR2: SGHKS, YYEKEE (reference sequence). The CDR3 protein is CASSLRGDWPQHF. The DNA for the CDR3 is TGTGCCAGCAGCCTCAGGGGGGACTGGCCCCAGCATTTT.

The chain employs TRBV27 and TRBJ2-7, with 9 nucleotides matching TRBD1. Germline CDR1 reads MNHEY; CDR2 reads SMNVEV (reference sequence). This CDR3 spans 15 amino acids. V lost 2 bases and J lost 3; bases outside the gene matches: 5. CDR3 coding DNA: TGTGCCAGCAGTTTAGGCGGGACAGGGTTCTACGAGCAGTACTTC. This sequence encodes CASSLGGTGFYEQYF.

This chain links TRBV3-1 (or the pseudogene TRBV3-2) with TRBJ2-3; a possible D gene is TRBD2 (6 bases). CDR1 and CDR2 (germline): LGHDT, YNNKEL (reference sequence). The CDR3 is 15 amino acids. Trimming pared 0 bases from V and 2 bases from J, leaving 9 bases between. The chain's CDR3 is CASSQDKGLTDTQYF. CDR3 DNA: TGTGCCAGCAGCCAAGATAAGGGACTCACAGATACGCAGTATTTT.

The chain recombines TRBV3-1 (or the pseudogene TRBV3-2) with TRBJ2-3, with TRBD2 matching 9 bases. J gave up 6 bases and V 3 bases, and 7 bases lay outside the gene matches. Germline CDR1 and CDR2: LGHDT and YNNKEL (reference sequence). The CDR3 consists of 15 residues. The CDR3 DNA sequence: TGTGCCAGCAGCCACCGGCGGGGGGGCATCGATACGCAGTATTTT. It codes for CASSHRRGGIDTQYF.

This chain uses TRBV5-1 with TRBJ2-1, with D possibly TRBD2 on 6 matching bases. The V end lost 1 base, the J end lost 4 bases, and 12 bases lay between the germline ends. The length of the CDR3 is 15 residues. Germline values: CDR1 SGHRS, CDR2 YFSETQ. CDR3 protein: CASSLMPGGYNEQFF. The CDR3, as DNA: TGCGCCAGCAGCTTGATGCCAGGAGGGTACAATGAGCAGTTCTTC.